This T cell receptor (beta chain) appears in the sequencing data of a study of human T cells and chemical hapten exposure. Looking at the study overall: 0.01% DPC was applied to the upper back in patch tests, which were read at 6 days.

One entry per CDR3 protein, called by TCRdb with MiXCR from the RACE reads. The data contain over 300,000 distinct CDR3 sequences, 4.5% to 5.5% of them singletons. This sample's time point: pre-sensitization, week 0. As for treatment: therapeutic diphenylcyclopropenone sensitization with weekly scalp DPC. Donors, patients with alopecia ranging from 18 to 70 years old and judged suitable for DPC, provided samples. The CDR3 is 19 residues long. The ends lost 0 bases at V and 0 bases at J; junction bases unmatched: 6. Germline CDR1 reads LGHNA; CDR2 reads YSLEER. This clonotype was detected only a few times.

This material consisted of whole blood, taken in connection with sensitization to the hapten diphenylcyclopropenone (DPC). The chain joins TRBV4-3 to TRBJ2-6, with 9 positions matching TRBD1. The source is a woman aged 45-60 years with alopecia areata. Some clones in this sample may be carry-over from other donors' samples. CDR3 sequence: CASSQDMGQGRSGANVLTF. The CDR3 DNA reads TGCGCCAGCAGCCAAGATATGGGACAGGGTCGCTCTGGGGCCAACGTCCTGACTTTC.